This TCR beta chain emerged from a study of T-cell reconstitution after alpha-beta-depleted transplantation in children. This clonotype occurred a few times. The antigen is not known. Preparing the TCRbeta library involved the use of unique molecular identifiers. TCRdb itself ran the PCR reads through MiXCR, one entry per CDR3 protein. In the table there are around 450,000 distinct CDR3 sequences, 15% to 20% of which are singletons. Overall study findings and caveats: Where alpha-beta T cells came from about two months after transplant was reportedly several hundred expanded graft clones. A year post-transplant, T-cell counts and diversity derived mostly from newly produced T cells.

This CDR3 comprises 14 residues. CDR1 and CDR2 from the germline V gene are MNHEY and SMNVEV (reference sequence). Trimming cost V 6 bases and J 0 bases, with 12 bases left between them. The rearrangement links TRBV27 to TRBJ2-7, with a weak D call TRBD2 (5 bases). The TCR originated in a boy in the first two years of life who had a stem cell transplant for Wiskott-Aldrich syndrome, so the T cells may come from the graft donor. This sample comprised PBMCs, mostly from graft donor cells, obtained 360 days after TCRalphabeta/CD19-depleted stem cell transplant. The CDR3 loop is CASRRLGSSYEQYF. In nucleotides, the CDR3 is TGTGCCAGCAGGAGGCTAGGGAGCTCCTACGAGCAGTACTTC.